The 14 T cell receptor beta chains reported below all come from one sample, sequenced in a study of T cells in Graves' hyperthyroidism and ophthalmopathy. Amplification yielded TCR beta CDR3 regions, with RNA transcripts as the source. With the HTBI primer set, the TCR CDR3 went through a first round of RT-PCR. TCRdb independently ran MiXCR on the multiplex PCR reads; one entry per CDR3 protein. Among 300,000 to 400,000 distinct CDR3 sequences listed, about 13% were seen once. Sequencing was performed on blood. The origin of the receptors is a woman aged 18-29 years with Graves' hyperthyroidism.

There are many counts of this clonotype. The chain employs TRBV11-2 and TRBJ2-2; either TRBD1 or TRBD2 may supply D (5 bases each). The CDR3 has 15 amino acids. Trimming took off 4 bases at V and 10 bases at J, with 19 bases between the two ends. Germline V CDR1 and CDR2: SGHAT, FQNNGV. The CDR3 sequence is CASSSLKGRNVELFF. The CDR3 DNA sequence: TGTGCCAGCAGCTCCTTGAAGGGACGGAATGTGGAGCTGTTTTTT.

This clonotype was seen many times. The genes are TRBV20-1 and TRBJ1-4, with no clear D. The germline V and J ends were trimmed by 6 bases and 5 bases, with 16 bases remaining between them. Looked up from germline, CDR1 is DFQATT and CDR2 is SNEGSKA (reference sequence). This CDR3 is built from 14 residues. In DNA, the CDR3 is TGCAGTGCCTCAAGGGCGGGCGGGAATGAAAAACTGTTTTTT. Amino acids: CSASRAGGNEKLFF.

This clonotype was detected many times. CDR3 bases: TGCGCCAGCAGGGGGGGGTGGGAAGAGACCCAGTACTTC. Its translation: CASRGGWEETQYF. The rearrangement uses TRBV10-2 and TRBJ2-5, with 7 bases aligning to TRBD2. There are 13 residues in the CDR3. Germline CDR1 is WSHSY and CDR2 is SAAADI. The ends lost 6 bases at V and 3 bases at J; junction bases unmatched: 4.

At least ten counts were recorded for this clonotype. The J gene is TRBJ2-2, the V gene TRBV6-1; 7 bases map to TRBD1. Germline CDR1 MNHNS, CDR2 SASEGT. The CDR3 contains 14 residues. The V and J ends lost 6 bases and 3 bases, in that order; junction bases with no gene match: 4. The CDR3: CASRGTADTGELFF. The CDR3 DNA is TGTGCCAGCAGAGGGACAGCTGACACCGGGGAGCTGTTTTTT.

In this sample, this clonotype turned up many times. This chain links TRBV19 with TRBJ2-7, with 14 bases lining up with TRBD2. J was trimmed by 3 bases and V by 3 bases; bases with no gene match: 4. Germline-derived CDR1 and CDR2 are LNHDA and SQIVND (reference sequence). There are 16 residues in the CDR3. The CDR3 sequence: CASSIVGTSGSYEQYF. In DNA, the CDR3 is TGTGCCAGTAGTATCGTGGGGACTAGCGGGAGCTACGAGCAGTACTTC.

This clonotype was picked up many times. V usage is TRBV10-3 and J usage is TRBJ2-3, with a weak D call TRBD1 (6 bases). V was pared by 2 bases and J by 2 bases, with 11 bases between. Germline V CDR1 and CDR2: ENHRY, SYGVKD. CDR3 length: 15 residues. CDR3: CAISEGTLYTDTQYF. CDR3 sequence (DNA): TGTGCCATCAGTGAGGGGACACTATACACAGATACGCAGTATTTT.

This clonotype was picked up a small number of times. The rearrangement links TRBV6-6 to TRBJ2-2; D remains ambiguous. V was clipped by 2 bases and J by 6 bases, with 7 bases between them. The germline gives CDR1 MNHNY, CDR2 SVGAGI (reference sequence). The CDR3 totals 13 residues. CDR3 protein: CASSYVKPGELFF. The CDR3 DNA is TGTGCCAGCAGTTACGTAAAGCCCGGGGAGCTGTTTTTT.

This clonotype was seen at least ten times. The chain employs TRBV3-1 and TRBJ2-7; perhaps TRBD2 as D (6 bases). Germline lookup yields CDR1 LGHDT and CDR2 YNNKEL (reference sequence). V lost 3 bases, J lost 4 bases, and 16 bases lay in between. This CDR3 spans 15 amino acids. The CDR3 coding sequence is TGTGCCAGCAGCCAGGGATACGATAGCGGATACGAGCAGTACTTC. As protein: CASSQGYDSGYEQYF.

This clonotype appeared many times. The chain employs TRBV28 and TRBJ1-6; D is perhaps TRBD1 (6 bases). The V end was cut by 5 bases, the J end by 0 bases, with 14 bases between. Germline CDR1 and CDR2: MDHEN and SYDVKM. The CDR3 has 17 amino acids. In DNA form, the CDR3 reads TGTGCCAGCAGTCCCCTCACAGGGAGCTCCTATAATTCACCCCTCCACTTT. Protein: CASSPLTGSSYNSPLHF. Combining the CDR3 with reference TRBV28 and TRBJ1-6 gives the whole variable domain DVKVTQSSRYLVKRTGEKVFLECVQDMDHENMFWYRQDPGLGLRLIYFSYDVKMKEKGDIPEGYSVSREKKERFSLILESASTNQTSMYLCASSPLTGSSYNSPLHFGNGTRLTVT.

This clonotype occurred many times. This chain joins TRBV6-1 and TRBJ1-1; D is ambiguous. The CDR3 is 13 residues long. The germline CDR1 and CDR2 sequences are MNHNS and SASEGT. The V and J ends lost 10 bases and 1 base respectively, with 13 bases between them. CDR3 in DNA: TGTGCCACCCGTGCCTTTGCGAACACTGAAGCTTTCTTT. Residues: CATRAFANTEAFF.

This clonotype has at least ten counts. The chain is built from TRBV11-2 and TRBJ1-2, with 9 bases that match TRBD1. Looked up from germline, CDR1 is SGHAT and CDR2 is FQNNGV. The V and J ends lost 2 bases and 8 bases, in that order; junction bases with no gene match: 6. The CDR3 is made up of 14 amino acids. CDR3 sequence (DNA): TGTGCCAGCAGCTTACCGGGACAGGGTTGGGGCTACACCTTC. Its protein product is CASSLPGQGWGYTF. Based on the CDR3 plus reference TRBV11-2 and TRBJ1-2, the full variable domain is EAGVAQSPRYKIIEKRQSVAFWCNPISGHATLYWYQQILGQGPKLLIQFQNNGVVDDSQLPKDRFSAERLKGVDSTLKIQPAKLEDSAVYLCASSLPGQGWGYTFGSGTRLTVV.

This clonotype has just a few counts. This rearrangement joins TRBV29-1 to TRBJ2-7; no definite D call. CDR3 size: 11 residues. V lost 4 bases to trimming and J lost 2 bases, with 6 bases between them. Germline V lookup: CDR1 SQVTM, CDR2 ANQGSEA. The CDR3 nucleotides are TGCAGCGTTGTGCTAACCTACGAGCAGTACTTC. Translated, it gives CSVVLTYEQYF.

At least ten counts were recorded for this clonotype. CDR3 region: CAIRDRENQPQHF. The DNA of the CDR3 is TGTGCCATCAGGGACAGGGAAAATCAGCCCCAGCATTTT. The chain employs TRBV10-3 and TRBJ1-5; TRBD1 matches 8 bases. Germline assignment: CDR1 ENHRY and CDR2 SYGVKD. V lost 6 bases, J lost 4 bases, and 2 bases stayed unmatched. The CDR3 consists of 13 residues.

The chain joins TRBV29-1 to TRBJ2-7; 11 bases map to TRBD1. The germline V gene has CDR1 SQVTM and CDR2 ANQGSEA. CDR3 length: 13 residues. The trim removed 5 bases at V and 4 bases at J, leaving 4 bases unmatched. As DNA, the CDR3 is TGCAGCGTTCGGACAGGGGGCGAGTACGAGCAGTACTTC. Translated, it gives CSVRTGGEYEQYF.